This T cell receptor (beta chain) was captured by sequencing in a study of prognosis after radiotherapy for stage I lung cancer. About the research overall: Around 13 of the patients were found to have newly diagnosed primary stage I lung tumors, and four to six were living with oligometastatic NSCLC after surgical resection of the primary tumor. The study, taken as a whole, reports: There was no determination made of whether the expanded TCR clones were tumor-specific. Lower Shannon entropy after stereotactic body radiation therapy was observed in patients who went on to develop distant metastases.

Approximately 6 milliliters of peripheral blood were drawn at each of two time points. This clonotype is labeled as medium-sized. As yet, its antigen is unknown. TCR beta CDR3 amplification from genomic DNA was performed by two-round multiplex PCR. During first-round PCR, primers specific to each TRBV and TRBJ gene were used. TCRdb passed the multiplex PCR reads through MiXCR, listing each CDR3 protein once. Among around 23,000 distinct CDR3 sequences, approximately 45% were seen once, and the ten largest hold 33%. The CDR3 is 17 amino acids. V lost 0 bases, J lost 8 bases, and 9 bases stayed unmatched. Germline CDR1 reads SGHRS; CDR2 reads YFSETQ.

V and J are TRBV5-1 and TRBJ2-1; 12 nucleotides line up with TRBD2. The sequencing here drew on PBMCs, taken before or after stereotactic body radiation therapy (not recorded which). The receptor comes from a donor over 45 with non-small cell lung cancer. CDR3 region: CASSLGQTSGGWHEQFF. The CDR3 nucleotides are TGCGCCAGCAGCTTGGGGCAGACTAGCGGGGGTTGGCATGAGCAGTTCTTC. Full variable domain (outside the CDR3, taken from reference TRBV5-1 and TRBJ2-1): KAGVTQTPRYLIKTRGQQVTLSCSPISGHRSVSWYQQTPGQGLQFLFEYFSETQRNKGNFPGRFSGRQFSNSRSEMNVSTLELGDSALYLCASSLGQTSGGWHEQFFGPGTRLTVL.